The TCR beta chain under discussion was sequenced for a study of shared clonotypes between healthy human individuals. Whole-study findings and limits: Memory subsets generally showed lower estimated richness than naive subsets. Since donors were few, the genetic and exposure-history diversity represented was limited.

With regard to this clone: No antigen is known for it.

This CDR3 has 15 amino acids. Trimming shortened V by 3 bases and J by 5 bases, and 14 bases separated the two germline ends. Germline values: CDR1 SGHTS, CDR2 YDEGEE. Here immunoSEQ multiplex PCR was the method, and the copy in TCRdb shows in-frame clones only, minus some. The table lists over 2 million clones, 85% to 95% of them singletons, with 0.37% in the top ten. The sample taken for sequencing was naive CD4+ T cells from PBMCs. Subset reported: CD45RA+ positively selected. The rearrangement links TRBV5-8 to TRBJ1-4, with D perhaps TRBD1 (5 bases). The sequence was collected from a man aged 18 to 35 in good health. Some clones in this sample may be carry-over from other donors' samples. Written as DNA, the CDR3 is TGTGCCAGCAGCTGGACGGGGAGACAGAATGAAAAACTGTTTTTT. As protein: CASSWTGRQNEKLFF.